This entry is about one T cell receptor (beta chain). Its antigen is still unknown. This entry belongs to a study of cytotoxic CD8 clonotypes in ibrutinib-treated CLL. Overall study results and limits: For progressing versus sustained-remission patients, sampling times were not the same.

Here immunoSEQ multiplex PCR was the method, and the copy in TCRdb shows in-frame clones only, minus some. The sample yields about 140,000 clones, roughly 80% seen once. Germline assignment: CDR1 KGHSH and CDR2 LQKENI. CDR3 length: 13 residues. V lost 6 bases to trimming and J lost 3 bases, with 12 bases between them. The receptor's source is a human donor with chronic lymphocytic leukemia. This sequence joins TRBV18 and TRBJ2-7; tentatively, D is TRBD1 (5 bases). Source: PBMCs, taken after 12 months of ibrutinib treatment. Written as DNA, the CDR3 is TGTGCCAGCTCCCCCGCAGGGATCTACGAGCAGTACTTC. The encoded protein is CASSPAGIYEQYF.